The present T cell receptor (beta chain) was sequenced within a study of blood T cell repertoires in COVID-19. The table came from immunoSEQ multiplex PCR; TCRdb's copy has only in-frame clones and leaves some out. The sample carries under 150,000 clones, around four fifths recorded once. Trimming cost V 6 bases and J 4 bases, with 10 bases left between them. The CDR3 totals 13 residues. Sequencing was performed on peripheral blood. This clonotype originated in a middle-aged woman with acute or convalescent COVID-19. This chain connects TRBV12-3 or TRBV12-4 to TRBJ1-3, with D possibly matching TRBD1 (5 bases). CDR3 region: CASRIQEGNTIYF. CDR3 coding DNA: TGTGCCAGCAGGATACAGGAGGGAAACACCATATATTTT.